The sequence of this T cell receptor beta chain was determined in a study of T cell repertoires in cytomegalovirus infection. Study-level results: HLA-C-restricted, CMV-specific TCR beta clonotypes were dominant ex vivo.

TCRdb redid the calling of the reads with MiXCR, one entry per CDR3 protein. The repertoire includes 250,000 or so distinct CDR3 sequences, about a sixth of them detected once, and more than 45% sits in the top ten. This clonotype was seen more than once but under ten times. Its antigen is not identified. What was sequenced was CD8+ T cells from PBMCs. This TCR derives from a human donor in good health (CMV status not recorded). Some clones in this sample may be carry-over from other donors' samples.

CDR3 DNA: TGTGCCAGCAGTTACGTCAACGAGCAGTACTTC. This sequence encodes CASSYVNEQYF. The chain joins TRBV6-2 or TRBV6-3 to TRBJ2-7; D unresolved. Germline lookup yields CDR1 MNHEY and CDR2 SVGEGT. V was cut by 2 bases and J by 5 bases, with 4 bases left in between. This CDR3 contains 11 residues.